A single sample gave rise to the 10 T cell receptor beta chains below, sequenced in a study of blood T cell repertoires in COVID-19. The assay was immunoSEQ multiplex PCR, and TCRdb's table has in-frame clones only and misses some. The table lists 200,000 to 250,000 clones, 80% to 85% of them singletons. The source material was peripheral blood. The receptors here all came from a woman aged 18-29 years with acute or convalescent COVID-19.

The chain joins TRBV29-1 to TRBJ1-1; D remains unclear. Trimming stripped 5 bases from V and 0 bases from J, with 13 bases between. The germline gives CDR1 SQVTM, CDR2 ANQGSEA. This CDR3 region has 14 residues. The CDR3 DNA reads as TGCAGCGTTACACTCAGGAACATGAACACTGAAGCTTTCTTT. It codes for CSVTLRNMNTEAFF.

This chain joins TRBV19 and TRBJ2-7, with 7 bases lining up with TRBD1. Germline V CDR1 and CDR2: LNHDA, SQIVND (reference sequence). V trimming: 4 bases; J trimming: 0 bases; junction bases outside the gene matches: 3. This CDR3 comprises 14 residues. CDR3 region: CASSTQGNSYEQYF. The CDR3 coding sequence is TGTGCCAGTAGTACACAGGGGAACTCCTACGAGCAGTACTTC.

The CDR3 loop is CASSLGDSLPSSGANVLTF. The CDR3 coding sequence is TGTGCCAGCAGCTTAGGGGACAGCCTACCCAGCTCTGGGGCCAACGTCCTGACTTTC. This chain links TRBV7-4 with TRBJ2-6; 7 nucleotides agree with TRBD1. Germline V gene data show CDR1 as SGHVT and CDR2 as SQSDAQ. This CDR3 spans 19 amino acids. J lost 0 bases, V lost 1 base, and 9 bases had no gene match. The variable domain in full, completed from reference TRBV7-4 and TRBJ2-6, reads GAGVSQSPRYKVAKRGRDVALRCDSISGHVTLYWYRQTLGQGSEVLTYSQSDAQRDKSGRPSGRFSAERPERSVSTLKIQRTEQGDSAVYLCASSLGDSLPSSGANVLTFGAGSRLTVL.

This clone was counted once. The DNA of the CDR3 is TGTGCCAGCAGCTTAGTAGAGTCCTACGAGCAGTACTTC. Its protein is CASSLVESYEQYF. The chain couples TRBV7-2 to TRBJ2-7; no clear D. V was pared by 1 base and J by 1 base, with 5 bases between. The CDR3 loop spans 13 amino acids. Germline CDR1 is SGHTA and CDR2 is FQGNSA.

As DNA, the CDR3 is TGCAGCGTTGAACAGGGGGCGCCTGACTACGAGCAGTACTTC. As protein: CSVEQGAPDYEQYF. The V gene is TRBV29-1, the J gene TRBJ2-7, with TRBD1 matching over 8 bases. CDR1 is SQVTM and CDR2 is ANQGSEA in the germline V gene. With 2 bases clipped from V and 3 bases from J, the junction kept 6 bases outside the gene matches. The CDR3 runs to 14 residues.

The chain has TRBV4-3 and TRBJ1-3; 7 bases fit TRBD1. The CDR3 runs 15 residues. V was pared by 3 bases and J by 4 bases, with 6 bases of the junction left unmatched. Looked up from germline, CDR1 is LGHNA and CDR2 is YSLEER. CDR3 residues: CASSHLRGPGNTIYF. The CDR3 bases are TGCGCCAGCAGCCATTTGAGGGGGCCAGGAAACACCATATATTTT.

Comment on this clone: One end of the junction varies from germline; a read error may be responsible. This sequence joins TRBV20-1 and TRBJ1-2; D remains unclear. This CDR3 comprises 8 residues. From germline, CDR1 is DFQATT and CDR2 SNEGSKA (reference sequence). The CDR3 DNA reads as TGCAGTGCTAGACCGGAGGGTTTC. Protein product: CSARPEGF.

In its sample, this clone was seen a few times. The chain recombines TRBV7-6 with TRBJ2-2; TRBD1 is a possible D gene (6 bases). This CDR3 is built from 14 residues. Looked up from germline, CDR1 is SGHVS and CDR2 is FNYEAQ. Trimming pared 5 bases from V and 1 base from J, leaving 8 bases between. CDR3 protein: CASSTGQNTGELFF. The CDR3 DNA reads as TGTGCCAGCAGCACGGGACAGAACACCGGGGAGCTGTTTTTT.

This clone was detected only a few times. The chain couples TRBV27 to TRBJ2-4, with 12 bases lining up with TRBD2. The J segment lost 3 bases and the V segment lost 6 bases, leaving 6 bases of the junction unmatched. Germline V gene sequence: CDR1 MNHEY, CDR2 SMNVEV (reference sequence). This CDR3 contains 16 residues. The CDR3 bases are TGTGCCAGCAGGTTACTAGCGGGAGGAGGCAAAAACATTCAGTACTTC. As protein: CASRLLAGGGKNIQYF.

This clone has just one count. The CDR3 DNA reads as TGTGCCAGCAGCTCGACGGAGTATAATGAAAAACTGTTTTTT. Protein sequence: CASSSTEYNEKLFF. The genes are TRBV7-8 and TRBJ1-4, with no clear D. The CDR3 contains 14 residues. Trimming left V 4 bases short and J 4 bases short, with 10 bases between. CDR1 is SGHVS and CDR2 is FQNEAQ in the germline V gene. Full variable domain (missing parts from reference TRBV7-8 and TRBJ1-4): GAGVSQSPRYKVAKRGQDVALRCDPISGHVSLFWYQQALGQGPEFLTYFQNEAQLDKSGLPSDRFFAERPEGSVSTLKIQRTQQEDSAVYLCASSSTEYNEKLFFGSGTQLSVL.